A single sample is the source of the 5 T cell receptor beta chains below, sequenced in a study of blood T cell repertoires in COVID-19 (dated by TCRdb to about 2020). The receptor library was made with the immunoSEQ multiplex PCR assay. TCRdb mirrors the immuneACCESS table, restricted to in-frame sequences. Some clones are absent from its copies; in checked studies, under half trace to an unresolved V gene, and the reason for the others is unknown. The sample includes 250,000 to 300,000 clones, with 82% observed a single time. The ten largest clones capture around 3.2% of the sample. The sequencing sample was made of peripheral blood. The receptors come from a woman in her late teens or twenties with acute or convalescent COVID-19.

The chain has TRBV28 and TRBJ1-5, with D maybe TRBD1 (5 bases). Germline-derived CDR1 and CDR2 are MDHEN and SYDVKM. V shed 7 bases and J shed 4 bases, with 17 bases lying between them. CDR3 length equals 15 residues. CDR3 DNA sequence: TGTGCCAGCAAAACCCGGGACGGGGGGAATCAGCCCCAGCATTTT. This codes for CASKTRDGGNQPQHF.

V is TRBV5-1 and J is TRBJ2-3, with TRBD2 as a possible D gene (6 bases). The CDR3 has 16 amino acids. Germline values: CDR1 SGHRS, CDR2 YFSETQ. V was trimmed by 4 bases and J by 0 bases, leaving 15 bases between them. The CDR3 nucleotides read TGCGCCAGCAGCGCACGGAGGGGACGAAGCACAGATACGCAGTATTTT. This gives the protein CASSARRGRSTDTQYF.

V is TRBV6-2 or TRBV6-3 and J is TRBJ1-1; D uncertain. This CDR3 region has 15 residues. V shed 4 bases and J shed 4 bases, with 16 bases lying between them. Germline CDR1 is MNHEY and CDR2 is SVGEGT. For the CDR3, the DNA is TGTGCCAGCAGTTCCGCAATCGTGGGAGCCACTGAAGCTTTCTTT. Protein product: CASSSAIVGATEAFF.

V and J are TRBV27 and TRBJ2-7; the match to TRBD2 covers 8 bases. Trimming at V came to 3 bases and at J to 2 bases, leaving 9 bases not matched to a gene. Germline lookup yields CDR1 MNHEY and CDR2 SMNVEV (reference sequence). The CDR3 covers 16 residues. This CDR3 is CASSFLRASGPYEQYF. The DNA of the CDR3 is TGTGCCAGCAGTTTCCTTAGGGCTAGCGGGCCCTACGAGCAGTACTTC.

V usage is TRBV9 and J usage is TRBJ2-1; TRBD2 might be the D (6 bases). Per germline, CDR1 SGDLS and CDR2 YYNGEE. CDR3 length: 13 amino acids. Trimming pared 2 bases from V and 6 bases from J, leaving 9 bases between. CDR3 residues: CASSVPRGNEQFF. The CDR3 DNA reads as TGTGCCAGCAGCGTTCCGCGGGGCAATGAGCAGTTCTTC.